This is a list of T cell receptor beta chains from one sample in a study of cytomegalovirus exposure and HLA in healthy donors. The repertoire was sequenced with immunoSEQ multiplex PCR; TCRdb's copy has only in-frame clones and lacks some. In the table there are around 170,000 clones, around 79% of which are singletons. The specimen sequenced was PBMCs. The receptors derive from a woman between 45 and 60 years old in good health and CMV-seronegative. Each CDR3 is given with its conserved first and last residue. The D gene is left open where the match is weak. Size values are once, few and many counts, or a class for expanded clones, and some rows have none.

D gene: TRBD1; clone size: NA; V gene: TRBV5-4; J gene: TRBJ2-5; CDR3 protein: CASSWGQEQETQYF; CDR3 DNA: TGTGCCAGCAGCTGGGGACAGGAGCAAGAGACCCAGTACTTC
D gene: NA; clone size: NA; V gene: TRBV7-7; J gene: TRBJ2-2; CDR3 protein: CASSPLRGRLTGELFF; CDR3 DNA: TGTGCTAGCAGCCCACTGCGGGGGCGCCTCACCGGGGAGCTGTTTTTT
D gene: NA; clone size: NA; V gene: TRBV28; J gene: TRBJ1-6; CDR3 protein: CASSFLPVGLRGNSPLHF; CDR3 DNA: TGTGCCAGCAGTTTCCTCCCCGTGGGGCTCCGGGGGAATTCACCCCTCCACTTT
D gene: TRBD1; clone size: few; V gene: TRBV7-3; J gene: TRBJ2-7; CDR3 protein: CASSRFPTGDEQYF; CDR3 DNA: TGTGCCAGCAGCCGATTCCCTACAGGGGACGAGCAGTACTTC
D gene: TRBD1; clone size: once; V gene: TRBV28; J gene: TRBJ1-1; CDR3 protein: CASSSGTGPEAFF; CDR3 DNA: TGTGCCAGCAGTTCCGGGACAGGGCCTGAAGCTTTCTTT
D gene: TRBD2; clone size: NA; V gene: TRBV9; J gene: TRBJ2-3; CDR3 protein: CASSVELAGVTQYF; CDR3 DNA: TGTGCCAGCAGCGTAGAACTAGCGGGGGTTACGCAGTATTTT
D gene: NA; clone size: NA; V gene: TRBV5-1; J gene: TRBJ2-7; CDR3 protein: CASSSSYEQYF; CDR3 DNA: TGCGCCAGCAGTAGCTCCTACGAGCAGTACTTC
D gene: NA; clone size: NA; V gene: TRBV5-4; J gene: TRBJ2-5; CDR3 protein: CASSLRGSGETQYF; CDR3 DNA: TGTGCCAGCAGCTTGAGGGGTAGTGGGGAGACCCAGTACTTC
D gene: TRBD2; clone size: once; V gene: TRBV11-3; J gene: TRBJ2-1; CDR3 protein: CASSLELAGGDSEQFF; CDR3 DNA: TGTGCCAGCAGCTTAGAACTAGCGGGGGGGGATTCTGAGCAGTTCTTC
D gene: NA; clone size: NA; V gene: TRBV11-2; J gene: TRBJ1-3; CDR3 protein: CASSLDSGTWNTIYF; CDR3 DNA: TGTGCCAGCAGCTTAGATTCCGGGACTTGGAACACCATATATTTT
D gene: NA; clone size: NA; V gene: TRBV19; J gene: TRBJ1-1; CDR3 protein: CASRTKKGNTEAFF; CDR3 DNA: TGTGCCAGTCGCACTAAGAAAGGAAACACTGAAGCTTTCTTT
D gene: TRBD2; clone size: NA; V gene: TRBV15; J gene: TRBJ2-1; CDR3 protein: CATEGLAGGLGGEQFF; CDR3 DNA: TGTGCCACCGAGGGCCTAGCGGGGGGGCTCGGGGGGGAGCAGTTCTTC
D gene: TRBD2; clone size: NA; V gene: TRBV2; J gene: TRBJ2-3; CDR3 protein: CATFRGGRPTDTQYF; CDR3 DNA: TGTGCCACCTTTCGGGGGGGGCGCCCCACAGATACGCAGTATTTT
D gene: TRBD1; clone size: NA; V gene: TRBV6-1; J gene: TRBJ1-6; CDR3 protein: CASRFTGESPLHF; CDR3 DNA: TGTGCCAGCAGGTTTACAGGGGAGTCACCCCTCCACTTT
D gene: TRBD1; clone size: NA; V gene: TRBV27; J gene: TRBJ2-7; CDR3 protein: CASRLTGANSYEQYF; CDR3 DNA: TGTGCCAGCAGGTTGACAGGGGCGAACTCCTACGAGCAGTACTTC
D gene: NA; clone size: few; V gene: TRBV4-1; J gene: TRBJ2-5; CDR3 protein: CASRSGETQYF; CDR3 DNA: TGCGCCAGCAGGTCCGGGGAGACCCAGTACTTC
D gene: NA; clone size: NA; V gene: TRBV5-1; J gene: TRBJ2-1; CDR3 protein: CASSPDNEQFF; CDR3 DNA: TGCGCCAGCAGTCCCGACAATGAGCAGTTCTTC
D gene: NA; clone size: once; V gene: TRBV6-6; J gene: TRBJ2-7; CDR3 protein: CASSSRDTAYEQYF; CDR3 DNA: TGTGCCAGCAGTAGCAGGGACACAGCCTACGAGCAGTACTTC
D gene: TRBD2; clone size: NA; V gene: TRBV5-4; J gene: TRBJ2-7; CDR3 protein: CASSMRGAGLEQYF; CDR3 DNA: TGTGCCAGCAGCATGCGGGGGGCCGGTCTCGAGCAGTACTTC
D gene: TRBD1; clone size: NA; V gene: TRBV7-9; J gene: TRBJ2-7; CDR3 protein: CASSLTGEEQYF; CDR3 DNA: TGTGCCAGCAGCTTGACAGGGGAGGAGCAGTACTTC
D gene: TRBD2; clone size: NA; V gene: TRBV30; J gene: TRBJ2-2; CDR3 protein: CAREAGTGELFF; CDR3 DNA: TGTGCCCGGGAGGCCGGCACCGGGGAGCTGTTTTTT
D gene: TRBD1; clone size: once; V gene: TRBV5-6; J gene: TRBJ2-5; CDR3 protein: CASSFGQGRLETQYF; CDR3 DNA: TGTGCCAGCAGCTTCGGACAGGGCCGGTTAGAGACCCAGTACTTC
D gene: NA; clone size: NA; V gene: TRBV5-1; J gene: TRBJ2-1; CDR3 protein: CASSSGSSNEQFF; CDR3 DNA: TGCGCCAGCAGCTCCGGGAGCAGCAATGAGCAGTTCTTC
D gene: TRBD1; clone size: NA; V gene: TRBV4-3; J gene: TRBJ2-7; CDR3 protein: CASSQASGTGAYEQYF; CDR3 DNA: TGCGCCAGCAGCCAGGCCTCGGGGACAGGGGCCTACGAGCAGTACTTC
D gene: TRBD1; clone size: once; V gene: TRBV6-5; J gene: TRBJ1-4; CDR3 protein: CASKRTGINEKLFF; CDR3 DNA: TGTGCCAGCAAGAGGACAGGGATTAATGAAAAACTGTTTTTT
D gene: NA; clone size: NA; V gene: TRBV9; J gene: TRBJ2-5; CDR3 protein: CASSPPPGETQYF; CDR3 DNA: TGTGCCAGCAGCCCCCCCCCGGGGGAGACCCAGTACTTC
D gene: TRBD1; clone size: NA; V gene: TRBV28; J gene: TRBJ2-7; CDR3 protein: CASSPYRGLLNEQYF; CDR3 DNA: TGTGCCAGCAGTCCCTACAGGGGGCTTTTGAACGAGCAGTACTTC
D gene: TRBD1; clone size: NA; V gene: TRBV2; J gene: TRBJ1-2; CDR3 protein: CASNRQGDYGYTF; CDR3 DNA: TGTGCCAGCAACAGACAGGGCGATTATGGCTACACCTTC
D gene: TRBD1; clone size: NA; V gene: TRBV5-1; J gene: TRBJ2-7; CDR3 protein: CASSSGQDYEQYF; CDR3 DNA: TGCGCCAGCAGCTCGGGACAGGACTACGAGCAGTACTTC
D gene: NA; clone size: NA; V gene: TRBV29-1; J gene: TRBJ2-7; CDR3 protein: CSAVTDNSYEQYF; CDR3 DNA: TGCAGCGCTGTGACAGACAACTCCTACGAGCAGTACTTC
D gene: TRBD2; clone size: few; V gene: TRBV5-1; J gene: TRBJ2-2; CDR3 protein: CASSFTGRVGSGELFF; CDR3 DNA: TGCGCCAGCAGCTTTACCGGGAGGGTAGGGTCCGGGGAGCTGTTTTTT
D gene: NA; clone size: NA; V gene: TRBV5-1; J gene: TRBJ2-3; CDR3 protein: CASSPGSSGTDTQYF; CDR3 DNA: TGCGCCAGCAGCCCGGGTAGTAGCGGCACAGATACGCAGTATTTT